The T cell receptor (beta chain) under discussion was sequenced for a study of blood T cell repertoires in COVID-19. Study summary: Sites across the United States, Italy and Spain contributed samples from acute and convalescent COVID-19. Nucleic acid was either cDNA or gDNA, and it came from T cells, B-cell-depleted T cells, or PBMCs.

This CDR3 is built from 13 residues. V was clipped by 6 bases and J by 11 bases, with 19 bases between them. Germline loops: CDR1 SGHNT, CDR2 YENEEA. In the original workflow: Quantification of nucleated cells was approximated via reference gene primer amplification. Method: immunoSEQ multiplex PCR; TCRdb's copy keeps in-frame clones and lacks some. The DNA gave D and trimming, while V, J and clone size come from that table. The table shows around 100,000 clones, with 85% occurring only once. This sequence originates from a middle-aged man with active or convalescent COVID-19. The chain is built from TRBV11-3 and TRBJ1-1; D is uncertain. The sample consisted of peripheral blood. The CDR3 nucleotides are TGTGCCAGCAGTCCAGAGGGAGGAACCGGGGCTTTCTTT. Residues: CASSPEGGTGAFF.